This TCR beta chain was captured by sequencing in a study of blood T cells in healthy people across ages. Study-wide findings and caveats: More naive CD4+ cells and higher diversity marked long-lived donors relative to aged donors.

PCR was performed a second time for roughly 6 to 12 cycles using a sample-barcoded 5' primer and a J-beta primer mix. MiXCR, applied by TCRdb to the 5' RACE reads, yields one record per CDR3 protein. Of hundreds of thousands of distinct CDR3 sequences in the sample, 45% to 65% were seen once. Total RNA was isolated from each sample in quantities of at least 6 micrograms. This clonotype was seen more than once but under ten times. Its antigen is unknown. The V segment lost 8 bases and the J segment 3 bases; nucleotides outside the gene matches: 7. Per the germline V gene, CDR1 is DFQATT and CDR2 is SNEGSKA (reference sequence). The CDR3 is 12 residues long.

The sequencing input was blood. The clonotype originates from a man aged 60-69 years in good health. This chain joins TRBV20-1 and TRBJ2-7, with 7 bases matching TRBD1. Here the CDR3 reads CSPRTGVYEQYF. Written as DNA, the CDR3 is TGCAGTCCAAGGACAGGAGTCTACGAGCAGTACTTC.